These T cell receptor beta chains were read from a single sample in a study of OX40 agonist ivuxolimab in advanced cancers. Here immunoSEQ multiplex PCR was the method, and the copy in TCRdb shows in-frame clones only, minus some. The sample lists fewer than 100,000 clones, more than 70% occurring once. Here the sequenced sample was CD4+ or CD8+ T cells sorted from blood, taken in a trial of the OX40 agonist ivuxolimab. The origin of the receptors is an adult with an advanced solid tumor such as melanoma, head and neck, liver or kidney cancer. Both conserved end residues are trimmed from each CDR3. Size tells how often a clone was seen (once, few, many) or the class of an expanded clone, and some rows leave it out.

ASSLDAVYGYT,TRBV5-4,few
ASGWGDREYTEAF,TRBV12-5,NA
ASSLGAYRPYEQY,TRBV5-6,NA
ASSQQGADAQY,TRBV6-4,NA
SVAPSGRPYEQY,TRBV29-1,NA
ASSLGGGDGNQPQH,TRBV5-1,NA
ASSYSRGGVIGQF,TRBV6-5,NA
ASSSGTARTGELF,TRBV5-4,NA
ASKVQETQY,TRBV2,NA
ASPSVRRTDLSYNSPLH,TRBV12-2,once
ASSESRASYEQY,TRBV2,NA
ASSLAITTGHGTDTQY,TRBV9,NA
ASSSLAGGDTQY,TRBV5-5,NA
ASSTDWSSYEQY,TRBV5-5,once
ASRTGGQPQH,TRBV6-5,few
ASSMVGLDYEQY,TRBV19,NA
ASSQDVAGQF,TRBV4-2,NA
ASSPLRGNTGELF,TRBV27,NA
ASSLEGSSYNEQF,TRBV5-1,NA
ASSQPGRSNQPQH,TRBV4-1,NA
ASSLVANSYNEQF,TRBV5-1,NA
ASSSGQGRGYT,TRBV11-2,NA
ASSAQRGTGYGYT,TRBV25-1,NA
ASSPAGNADTQY,TRBV5-1,NA
ASRTTPSGANVLT,TRBV6-5,NA
AVAGVSTDTQY,TRBV6-5,NA
ASSQGPMGTGPSAGIYEQY,TRBV4-1,once
ASSSVVWPPGNQPQH,TRBV5-6,NA
ASSVRASGSYEQY,TRBV2,NA
ASSLTADWTYNEQF,TRBV7-3,once
ASSLEAGGGTDTQY,TRBV9,NA
ASSFLGLASGELF,TRBV28,NA
ASSSTSGVYNEQF,TRBV27,NA
ASSSTGSNEKLF,TRBV4-2,NA
ASSPPQGGLTEAF,TRBV9,NA
ASSRDPARRNEQF,TRBV5-4,once
ASSSTGGTGQPQH,TRBV2,NA
ASSFRREKLF,TRBV7-9,once
ASSLTRRGEDTQY,TRBV5-1,NA
ASSLALGYGYT,TRBV7-2,NA
ASTPMGNYEQY,TRBV7-9,NA
ASSSSSYEQY,TRBV7-9,NA
ASSVLGQGNSPLH,TRBV2,few
ASSPGGLETQY,TRBV11-3,NA
ASNERGGTGELF,TRBV9,NA
ASRLVPGQPYEQY,TRBV6-1,NA
ASSLDSGSYNEQF,TRBV7-2,NA
SVVSFRRTDTQY,TRBV29-1,NA
ASSLSQGGYEQY,TRBV7-2,NA
ASRGAWGAKAADTQY,TRBV10-2,NA
ASSESMMADKAF,TRBV10-1,NA
ASTVTGGSEQF,TRBV19,NA
ASSQDTKPEGKLF,TRBV4-2,NA
AISESSRQESYGYT,TRBV10-3,once
AGSLGLAYNEQF,TRBV5-6,NA
ASSLDGYGEKLF,TRBV7-8,NA
ASSLSLTSGVGPPIWCTDTQY,TRBV27,NA
ASSYIGRGTEAF,TRBV6-5,NA
ASSKSPAYEQY,TRBV18,NA